What follows is one TCR beta chain and its context. The CDR3 totals 14 residues. Germline V gene sequence: CDR1 LNHDA, CDR2 SQIVND (reference sequence). Losses at the gene ends were 6 bases for V and 4 bases for J; bases not matched to a gene: 8. TCRdb used MiXCR to reprocess the RT-PCR reads, holding one entry per CDR3 protein. The table lists hundreds of thousands of distinct CDR3 sequences, 12% to 15% of them singletons, with roughly 3.6% in the top ten. The V gene is TRBV19, the J gene TRBJ1-2, with 7 bases fitting TRBD1. The source material was memory CD4+ T cells from blood. The receptor was derived from a female donor in good health, serving as a healthy control. The CDR3 DNA follows: TGTGCCAGTAGGGCTGGACAGGCGGGCTATGGCTACACCTTC. Protein: CASRAGQAGYGYTF.